One and the same sample provided the 10 T cell receptor beta chains below, sequenced in a study of T-cell memory formation after mild COVID-19. Each CDR3 protein gets one entry after TCRdb re-called the 5' RACE reads with MiXCR. The sample includes just over 150,000 distinct CDR3 sequences, around a third seen only once; the top ten take around 13%. What was sequenced was PBMCs or a T cell subset sorted from them (not recorded which). Every receptor here comes from an adult woman who had mild COVID-19 (a few samples of this study predate the infection). Cell type and time point are not known.

The chain carries TRBV4-2 and TRBJ1-4; D is unresolved. Germline CDR1 reads LGHNA; CDR2 reads YNFKEQ. V was shortened by 0 bases and J by 2 bases, with 16 bases between the two germline ends. This CDR3 contains 18 residues. The DNA of the CDR3 is TGTGCCAGCAGCCAAGATCAGAACAGCCTAAGGACTAATGAAAAACTGTTTTTT. Protein: CASSQDQNSLRTNEKLFF.

In this sample, this clonotype turned up a few times. The chain joins TRBV29-1 to TRBJ2-1; maybe TRBD2 (5 bases). The CDR3 extends over 12 amino acids. The ends were cut back, 5 bases at V and 6 bases at J, with 11 bases in the middle. Looked up from germline, CDR1 is SQVTM and CDR2 is ANQGSEA. The CDR3, as DNA: TGCAGCGTTCTCCGGGATTCCAATGAGCAGTTCTTC. This codes for CSVLRDSNEQFF.

This clonotype was observed a handful of times. V is TRBV7-8 and J is TRBJ1-2; TRBD1 is a possible D gene (6 bases). This CDR3 contains 13 residues. Trimming cost V 4 bases and J 5 bases, with 11 bases left between them. Germline assignment: CDR1 SGHVS and CDR2 FQNEAQ. CDR3 loop: CASSYDRRYGYTF. CDR3 bases: TGTGCCAGCAGCTATGACAGGAGATATGGCTACACCTTC.

The rearrangement links TRBV29-1 to TRBJ2-6; 7 bases line up with TRBD1. With V trimmed by 5 bases and J by 2 bases, 3 bases remained unmatched. The CDR3 has 14 residues. CDR1 and CDR2 (germline): SQVTM, ANQGSEA. The DNA of the CDR3 is TGCAGCGTTAGGACAGGCGCTGGGGCCAACGTCCTGACTTTC. It encodes CSVRTGAGANVLTF.

The CDR3 reads CSAQGASGGQETQYF. For the CDR3, the DNA is TGCAGTGCTCAGGGGGCTAGCGGGGGACAAGAGACCCAGTACTTC. V usage is TRBV20-1 and J usage is TRBJ2-5; 10 nucleotides line up with TRBD2. Per germline, CDR1 DFQATT and CDR2 SNEGSKA (reference sequence). V gave up 5 bases and J gave up 2 bases; unmatched junction bases: 8. This CDR3 region has 15 residues.

V gene TRBV14 combines with J gene TRBJ1-1; no reliable D call. Germline-derived CDR1 and CDR2 are SGHDN and FVKESK. This CDR3 has 15 amino acids. Deletions cut 1 base from V and 2 bases from J, with 11 bases between. The CDR3 DNA reads TGTGCCAGCAGCCAAGGATGGAGGGCCAACACTGAAGCTTTCTTT. This encodes CASSQGWRANTEAFF.

This clonotype showed up just a few times. The chain carries TRBV6-6 and TRBJ1-5; D perhaps matches TRBD1 (6 bases). Germline V gene lookup returns CDR1 MNHNY and CDR2 SVGAGI (reference sequence). The V end lost 8 bases, the J end lost 4 bases, and 15 bases lay between the germline ends. The CDR3 contains 14 residues. The CDR3 spells CASLGDIRNQPQHF. In DNA, the CDR3 is TGTGCCAGCTTGGGGGACATCCGGAATCAGCCCCAGCATTTT.

This sequence joins TRBV20-1 and TRBJ2-7, with 10 bases aligning to TRBD1. V lost 2 bases and J lost 3; bases outside the gene matches: 10. The CDR3 contains 16 residues. Per the germline V gene, CDR1 is DFQATT and CDR2 is SNEGSKA (reference sequence). The CDR3: CSARTPDRDRGYEQYF. CDR3 DNA: TGCAGTGCTAGAACCCCCGACCGGGACAGGGGCTACGAGCAGTACTTC.

This clonotype came up a few times. The gene calls are TRBV5-6 and TRBJ2-1; tentatively, D is TRBD1 (6 bases). Trimming removed 2 bases at V and 14 bases at J, with 26 bases between. The CDR3 covers 16 residues. Per germline, CDR1 SGHDT and CDR2 YYEEEE. In DNA form, the CDR3 reads TGTGCCAGCAGCTTCATCGCACAAAGTGGTGAAGGGGACAAGTTCTTC. Its protein is CASSFIAQSGEGDKFF.

This clonotype was seen only a few times. The chain couples TRBV9 to TRBJ2-3, with 10 bases aligning to TRBD2. This CDR3 contains 19 residues. With 0 bases clipped from V and 2 bases from J, the junction kept 12 bases outside the gene matches. Germline V gives CDR1 SGDLS, CDR2 YYNGEE. The CDR3: CASSVVPAGGPGLTDTQYF. In DNA, the CDR3 is TGTGCCAGCAGCGTAGTCCCAGCGGGGGGGCCTGGCCTCACAGATACGCAGTATTTT.